This T cell receptor beta chain was identified in a study of beta chain features in type 1 diabetes. Study summary: The number of sorted cells examined across all samples was around 110 million.

Findings and limits, study-wide: Type 1 diabetes patients showed fewer insertions and more deletions at VDJ junctions. With patients and controls alike, PCR might favor shorter templates to an equal degree.

The CDR3 spans 14 residues. Germline V CDR1 and CDR2: SGHTA, FQGNSA. Trimming cost V 4 bases and J 3 bases; bases outside gene matches: 2. This clone was picked up a small number of times. Antigen: not known. Other DNA sequences in the sample encode the same CDR3. Of the isolated RNA, all was reverse transcribed, and so the sequenced material was expressed TCRB transcripts. Profiled with immunoSEQ multiplex PCR; TCRdb holds only in-frame clones, not every one. This repertoire shows about 360,000 clones, roughly 12% found once; its top ten account for more than 0.015%. This chain links TRBV7-2 with TRBJ2-7; TRBD1 agrees at 11 bases. Sequences were obtained from naive CD4+ T cells from blood. This receptor was taken from a young man in good health. The CDR3 DNA sequence: TGTGCCAGCAGCTCGGACAGGGGGCTCTACGAGCAGTACTTC. It codes for CASSSDRGLYEQYF.